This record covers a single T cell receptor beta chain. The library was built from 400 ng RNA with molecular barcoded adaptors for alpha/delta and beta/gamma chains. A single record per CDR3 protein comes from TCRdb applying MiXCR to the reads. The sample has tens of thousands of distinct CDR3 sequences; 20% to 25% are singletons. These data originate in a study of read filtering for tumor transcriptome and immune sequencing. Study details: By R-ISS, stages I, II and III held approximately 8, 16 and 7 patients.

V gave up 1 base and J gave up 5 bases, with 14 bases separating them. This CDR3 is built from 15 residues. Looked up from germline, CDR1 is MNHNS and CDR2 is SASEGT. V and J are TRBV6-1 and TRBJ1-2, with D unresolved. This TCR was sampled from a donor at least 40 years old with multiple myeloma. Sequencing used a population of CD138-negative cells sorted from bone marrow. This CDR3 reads CASSEEPSVIYGYTF. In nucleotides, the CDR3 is TGTGCCAGCAGTGAAGAGCCTAGCGTTATATATGGCTACACCTTC.